This entry features one T cell receptor (beta chain) sequence. This sample is part of a study of beta chain features in type 1 diabetes. The authors reverse transcribed all of the isolated RNA, so sequencing captured expressed TCRB transcripts. TCRdb's copy holds only in-frame clones and misses some; the assay was immunoSEQ multiplex PCR. The table lists around 160,000 clones, approximately 52% of them singletons. The CDR3 totals 11 residues. Trimming pared 3 bases from V and 9 bases from J, leaving 9 bases between. Germline CDR1 and CDR2: MGHDK and SYGVNS. The genes are TRBV25-1 and TRBJ2-7; D remains ambiguous. The clonotype originates from a man between 18 and 29 years old in good health. The sequencing input was Tregs from blood. CDR3 nucleotide sequence: TGTGCCAGCAGTGACACGGTTGTGCAGTACTTC. Its protein is CASSDTVVQYF.